The clone carrying this T cell receptor beta chain was found a few times. Antigen specificity is unknown. V dropped 1 base and J dropped 5 bases, with 9 bases sitting between them. This CDR3 has 13 amino acids. The data originate from a study of vaccination and CD4 T cells after COVID-19. Study-level background: Spike peptides, overlapping and drawn from SARS-CoV-2, HCoV-NL63, HCoV-OC43 and HCoV-229E, were used to stimulate cells.

The assay that was used to sequence DNA from cultured CD4+ T cells was the Oncomine TCR Beta short-read assay. Genomic DNA was isolated from CD4+ T cells that had been cultured. TCRdb re-derived calls from the PCR reads in MiXCR, one entry per CDR3 protein. The sample records some 17,000 distinct CDR3 sequences, 60% to 75% being singletons. As for treatment: roughly nine-day PBMC culture with coronavirus spike peptide pools or control peptides (ViraFEST assay). The TCR sequence derives from a human donor who had recovered from COVID-19. The material sequenced was CD4+ T cells from blood, cultured in vitro. The gene calls are TRBV12-3 or TRBV12-4 and TRBJ2-7; no clear D. The CDR3 here is CASSLVNNHEQYF. The CDR3 coding sequence is TGTGCCAGCAGTTTAGTGAATAACCACGAGCAGTACTTC.